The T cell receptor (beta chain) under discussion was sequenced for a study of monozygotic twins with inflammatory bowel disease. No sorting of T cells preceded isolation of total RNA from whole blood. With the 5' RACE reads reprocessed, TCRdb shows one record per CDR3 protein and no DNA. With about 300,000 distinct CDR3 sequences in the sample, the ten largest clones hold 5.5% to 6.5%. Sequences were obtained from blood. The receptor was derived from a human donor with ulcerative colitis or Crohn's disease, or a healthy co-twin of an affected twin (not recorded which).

This chain's CDR3 is CASSLVDGPYEQYF. This chain links TRBV7-9 with TRBJ2-7. Per the germline V gene, CDR1 is SEHNR and CDR2 is FQNEAQ (reference sequence). The CDR3 is 14 residues long.